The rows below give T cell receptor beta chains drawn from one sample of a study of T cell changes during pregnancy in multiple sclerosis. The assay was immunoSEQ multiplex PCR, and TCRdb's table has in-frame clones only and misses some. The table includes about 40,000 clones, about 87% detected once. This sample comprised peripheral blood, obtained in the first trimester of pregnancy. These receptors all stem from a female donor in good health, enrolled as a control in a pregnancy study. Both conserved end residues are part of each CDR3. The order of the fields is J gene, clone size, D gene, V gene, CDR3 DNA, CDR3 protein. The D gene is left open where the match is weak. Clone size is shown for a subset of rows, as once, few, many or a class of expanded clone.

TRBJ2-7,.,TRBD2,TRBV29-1,TGCAGCGTTGGGGAGGGACGAACCTACGAGCAGTACTTC,CSVGEGRTYEQYF
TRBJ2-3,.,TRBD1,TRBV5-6,TGTGCCAGCAGCTTGGAAGACAGGGCCACAGATACGCAGTATTTT,CASSLEDRATDTQYF
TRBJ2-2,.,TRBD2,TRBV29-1,TGCAGCGTTGAAGGAGCGGGAGGGCCGGTAACCGGGGAGCTGTTTTTT,CSVEGAGGPVTGELFF
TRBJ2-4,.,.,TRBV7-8,TGTGCCAGCAGCTTAGCGATCGGCGGGACCCTAAGGAACATTCAGTACTTC,CASSLAIGGTLRNIQYF
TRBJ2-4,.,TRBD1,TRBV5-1,TGCGCCAGCAGCTTAGGAGCGGACAGGGGTGGCAAAAACATTCAGTACTTC,CASSLGADRGGKNIQYF
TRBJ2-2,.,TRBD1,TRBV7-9,TGTGCCAGCAGCTGGACAGGGGGCACCGGGGAGCTGTTTTTT,CASSWTGGTGELFF
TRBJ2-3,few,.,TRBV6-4,TGTGCCAGCAGTCCACAACGGGGGTCCACAGATACGCAGTATTTT,CASSPQRGSTDTQYF
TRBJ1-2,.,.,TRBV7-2,TGTGCCAGCAGCTTCGGGGGGCCGTTTGGCTACACCTTC,CASSFGGPFGYTF
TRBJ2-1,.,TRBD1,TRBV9,TGTGCCAGCAGCCCCGGGGACAGGGGAAATGAGCAGTTCTTC,CASSPGDRGNEQFF
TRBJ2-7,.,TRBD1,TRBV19,TGTGCCAGTAGTATCCTGTTGGGACAGGGCCCTTCCGAGCAGTACTTC,CASSILLGQGPSEQYF
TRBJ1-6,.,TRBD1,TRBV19,TGTGCCAGTAGTAGACAGGGGGCACTCGGTTCACCCCTCCACTTT,CASSRQGALGSPLHF
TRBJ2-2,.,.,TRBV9,TGTGCCAGCAGCTCGAGGAGCTATAACACCGGGGAGCTGTTTTTT,CASSSRSYNTGELFF
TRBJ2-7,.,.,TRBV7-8,TGTGCCAGCAGCTTACGGGGGGCCAAGTACTACGAGCAGTACTTC,CASSLRGAKYYEQYF
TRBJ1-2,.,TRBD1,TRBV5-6,TGTGCCAGCAGCTATTCGACAGGGGGCATCTATGGCTACACCTTC,CASSYSTGGIYGYTF
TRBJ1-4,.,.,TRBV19,TGTGCCAGTAGTTCTGACAGATCTAATGAAAAACTGTTTTTT,CASSSDRSNEKLFF
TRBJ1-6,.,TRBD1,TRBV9,TGTGCCAGCAGCCCCCGGGGACAGGGAAATTCACCCCTCCACTTT,CASSPRGQGNSPLHF
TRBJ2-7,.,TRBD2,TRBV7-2,TGTGCCAGCAGCTTAGCGCTAGCGGGACCCTACGAGCAGTACTTC,CASSLALAGPYEQYF
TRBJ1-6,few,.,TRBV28,TGTGCCAGCAGTTTAAGTTTCCGGGTATATTCACCCCTCCACTTT,CASSLSFRVYSPLHF
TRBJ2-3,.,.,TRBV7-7,TGTGCCAGCAGCTTAGGAAGCGGGTCCCCCCCCCAGTATTTT,CASSLGSGSPPQYF
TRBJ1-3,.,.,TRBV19,TGTGCCAGTAGTATAAGCTTTCGGACAGCAAGCTCTGGAAACACCATATATTTT,CASSISFRTASSGNTIYF
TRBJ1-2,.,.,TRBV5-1,TGCGCCAGCAGCTTGGAAATAAACTATGGCTACACCTTC,CASSLEINYGYTF
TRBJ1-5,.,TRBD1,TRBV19,TGTGCCAGTAGAACGAGACAGGGGGGTACTCAGCCCCAGCATTTT,CASRTRQGGTQPQHF
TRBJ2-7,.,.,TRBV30,TGTGCCTGGAGTGTACAGACCGAGCAGTACTTC,CAWSVQTEQYF
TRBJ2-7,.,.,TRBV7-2,TGTGCCAGCCCGGGACACACCTACGAGCAGTACTTC,CASPGHTYEQYF
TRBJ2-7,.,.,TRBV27,TGTGCCAGCAGTTTAGGGCAGGGAGGCTACGAGCAGTACTTC,CASSLGQGGYEQYF
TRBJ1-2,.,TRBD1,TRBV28,TGTGCCAGCAGTGTACAGGGGAACTATGGCTACACCTTC,CASSVQGNYGYTF
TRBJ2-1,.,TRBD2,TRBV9,TGTGCCAGCAGCGTTAGTATTCGGGGGGGCTACAATGAGCAGTTCTTC,CASSVSIRGGYNEQFF
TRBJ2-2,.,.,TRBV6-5,TGTGCCAGCAGTGACGGGGGAGACACCGGGGAGCTGTTTTTT,CASSDGGDTGELFF
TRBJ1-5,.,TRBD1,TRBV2,TGTGCCAGCGGACGGGACAGTGAGAATCAGCCCCAGCATTTT,CASGRDSENQPQHF
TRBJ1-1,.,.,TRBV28,TGTGCCAGCAAAGACCTGACTCTTGACACTGAAGCTTTCTTT,CASKDLTLDTEAFF
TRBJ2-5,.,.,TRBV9,TGTGCCAGCAGCCCGTGGGCGGGGGCCAAAGAGACCCAGTACTTC,CASSPWAGAKETQYF
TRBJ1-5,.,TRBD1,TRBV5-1,TGCGCCAGCAGCTTGGCCGGGGCAGGGGGTCAGCCCCAGCATTTT,CASSLAGAGGQPQHF
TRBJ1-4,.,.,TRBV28,TGTGCCAGCAGTGTACGTTGGAGGAATGAAAAACTGTTTTTT,CASSVRWRNEKLFF
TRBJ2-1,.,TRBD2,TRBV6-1,TGTGCCAGCGGGACTAGCGCTCTTCAGCAGTTCTTC,CASGTSALQQFF
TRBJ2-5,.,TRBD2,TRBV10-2,TGCGCCAGCAGTGGACTAGCGGGGGACCAAGAGACCCAGTACTTC,CASSGLAGDQETQYF
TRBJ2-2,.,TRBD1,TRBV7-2,TGTGCCAGCAGCTCAACAGGGGACACCGGGGAGCTGTTTTTT,CASSSTGDTGELFF
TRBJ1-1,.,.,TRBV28,TGTGCCAGCAGTTTTCTTGTGAACACTGAAGCTTTCTTT,CASSFLVNTEAFF
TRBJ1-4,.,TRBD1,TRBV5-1,TGCGCCAGCAGCTTCCCCGGGACAGATGGGGAAAAACTGTTTTTT,CASSFPGTDGEKLFF
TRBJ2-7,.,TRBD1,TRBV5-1,TGCGCCAGCAGCTTACAGGGGGGATACGAGCAGTACTTC,CASSLQGGYEQYF
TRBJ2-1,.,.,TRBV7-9,TGTGCCAGCAGCTTAGTGCGCGGGGCGGACTTCTTC,CASSLVRGADFF
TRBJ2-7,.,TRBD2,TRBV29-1,TGCAGCGTTGAACTGGCGGGAGACGTTCGACAGTACTTC,CSVELAGDVRQYF
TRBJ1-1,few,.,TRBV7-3,TGTGCCAGCAGCATGGGACAATGGACTGAAGCTTTCTTT,CASSMGQWTEAFF
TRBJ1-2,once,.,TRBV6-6,TGTGCCAGCAGTTTATCAGGAAAAGATGGCTACACCTTC,CASSLSGKDGYTF
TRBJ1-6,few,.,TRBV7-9,TGTGCCAGCAGCTTAGCGCACGGGATGGGATATAATTCACCCCTCCACTTT,CASSLAHGMGYNSPLHF
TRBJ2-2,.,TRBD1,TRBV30,TGTGCCCGACACAGGGGTATGAACACCGGGGAGCTGTTTTTT,CARHRGMNTGELFF
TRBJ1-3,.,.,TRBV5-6,TGTGCCAGCAGCTTGGGCAGGGTCACCAGTGGAAACACCATATATTTT,CASSLGRVTSGNTIYF
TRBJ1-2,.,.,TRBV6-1,TGTGCCAGCAGTGAATTGTTGGGGGCGGATGGCTACACCTTC,CASSELLGADGYTF
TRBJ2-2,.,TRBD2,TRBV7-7,TGTGCTAGCAGCTCCTCACGTCGGGGGGGGGCCACCGGGGAGCTGTTTTTT,CASSSSRRGGATGELFF
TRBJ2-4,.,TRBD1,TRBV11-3,TGTGCCAGCAGCCAGACAGGGGGTAACATTCAGTACTTC,CASSQTGGNIQYF
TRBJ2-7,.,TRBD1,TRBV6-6,TGTGCCAGCAGATCCGGGACAGGGTACTACGAGCAGTACTTC,CASRSGTGYYEQYF
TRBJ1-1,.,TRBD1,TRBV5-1,TGCGCCAGCAGCTTCCGGGACAGGGTAACTGAAGCTTTCTTT,CASSFRDRVTEAFF
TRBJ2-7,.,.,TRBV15,TGTGCCACCAGCAGGGTTGGGAGCTCCTACGAGCAGTACTTC,CATSRVGSSYEQYF
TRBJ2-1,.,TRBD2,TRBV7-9,TGTGCCAGCAGCTTATTAACTAGCGGGAACAATGAGCAGTTCTTC,CASSLLTSGNNEQFF
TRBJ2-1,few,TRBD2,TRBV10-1,TGCGCCAGCAGTGACGGGGCTAGCGGGACGAATGAGCAGTTCTTC,CASSDGASGTNEQFF
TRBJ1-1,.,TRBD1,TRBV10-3,TGTGCCATCAGTCCTGACAGGGGCGAGAACACTGAAGCTTTCTTT,CAISPDRGENTEAFF